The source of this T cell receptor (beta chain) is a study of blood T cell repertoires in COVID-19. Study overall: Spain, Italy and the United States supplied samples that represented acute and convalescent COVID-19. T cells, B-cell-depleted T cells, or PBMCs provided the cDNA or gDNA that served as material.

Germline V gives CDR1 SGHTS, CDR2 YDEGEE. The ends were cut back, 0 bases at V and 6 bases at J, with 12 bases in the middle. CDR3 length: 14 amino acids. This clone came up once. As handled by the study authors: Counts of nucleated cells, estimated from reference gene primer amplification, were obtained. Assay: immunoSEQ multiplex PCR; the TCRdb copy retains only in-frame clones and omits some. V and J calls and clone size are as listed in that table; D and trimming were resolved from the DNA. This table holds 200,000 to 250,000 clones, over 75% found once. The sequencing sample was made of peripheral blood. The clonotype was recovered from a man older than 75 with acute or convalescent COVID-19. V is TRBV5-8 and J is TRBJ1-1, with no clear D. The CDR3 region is CASSLVSQAAEAFF. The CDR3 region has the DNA TGTGCCAGCAGCTTGGTCAGCCAGGCCGCTGAAGCTTTCTTT.